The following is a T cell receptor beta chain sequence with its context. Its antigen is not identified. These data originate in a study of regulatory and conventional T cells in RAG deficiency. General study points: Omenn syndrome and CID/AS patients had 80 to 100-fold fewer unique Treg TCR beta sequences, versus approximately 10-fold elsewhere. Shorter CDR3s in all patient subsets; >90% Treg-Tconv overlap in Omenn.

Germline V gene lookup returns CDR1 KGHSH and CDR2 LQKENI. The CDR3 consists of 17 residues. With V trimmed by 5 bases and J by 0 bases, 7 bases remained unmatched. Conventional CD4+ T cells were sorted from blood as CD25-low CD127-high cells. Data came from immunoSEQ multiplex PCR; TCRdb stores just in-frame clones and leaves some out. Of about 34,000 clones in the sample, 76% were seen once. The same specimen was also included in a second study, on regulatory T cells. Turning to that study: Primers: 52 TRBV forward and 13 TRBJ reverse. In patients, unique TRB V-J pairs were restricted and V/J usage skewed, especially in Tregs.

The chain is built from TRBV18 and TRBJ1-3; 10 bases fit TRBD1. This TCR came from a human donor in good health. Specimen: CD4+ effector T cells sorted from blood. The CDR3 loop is CASSLTGGDSSGNTIYF. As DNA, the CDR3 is TGTGCCAGCTCATTGACAGGGGGCGACTCCTCTGGAAACACCATATATTTT. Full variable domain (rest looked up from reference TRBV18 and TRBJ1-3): NAGVMQNPRHLVRRRGQEARLRCSPMKGHSHVYWYRQLPEEGLKFMVYLQKENIIDESGMPKERFSAEFPKEGPSILRIQQVVRGDSAAYFCASSLTGGDSSGNTIYFGEGSWLTVV.